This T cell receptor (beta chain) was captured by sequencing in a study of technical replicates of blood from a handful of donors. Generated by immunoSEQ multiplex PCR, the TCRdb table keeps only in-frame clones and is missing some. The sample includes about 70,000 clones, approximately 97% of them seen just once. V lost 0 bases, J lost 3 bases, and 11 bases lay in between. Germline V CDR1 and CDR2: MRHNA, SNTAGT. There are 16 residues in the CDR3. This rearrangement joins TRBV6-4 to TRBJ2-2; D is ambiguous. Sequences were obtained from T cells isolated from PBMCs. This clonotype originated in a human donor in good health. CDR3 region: CASSDSKLRDTGELFF. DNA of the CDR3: TGTGCCAGCAGTGACTCGAAACTCCGGGACACCGGGGAGCTGTTTTTT.